This TCR beta chain derives from a study of blood T cell repertoires in COVID-19. Methods used by the authors: Amplifying reference gene primers gave estimates of nucleated cell counts. TCRdb keeps only in-frame clones here, not all; method: immunoSEQ multiplex PCR. V, J and clone size were drawn from that table, and D and trimming were deduced from the DNA. The sample has some 200,000 clones; roughly 94% are singletons. CDR1 is SGHRS and CDR2 is YFSETQ in the germline V gene. Trimming left V 0 bases short and J 6 bases short, with 9 bases between. The CDR3 has 13 residues. J is TRBJ1-1 and V is TRBV5-1; D gene ambiguous. This sequence was found in a man aged 30-40 years with COVID-19, enrolled during active disease. The specimen was peripheral blood. CDR3 residues: CASSLGGLAEAFF. In DNA, the CDR3 is TGCGCCAGCAGCTTGGGAGGGCTAGCTGAAGCTTTCTTT. Supplemented by reference TRBV5-1 and TRBJ1-1, the full variable domain reads KAGVTQTPRYLIKTRGQQVTLSCSPISGHRSVSWYQQTPGQGLQFLFEYFSETQRNKGNFPGRFSGRQFSNSRSEMNVSTLELGDSALYLCASSLGGLAEAFFGQGTRLTVV.